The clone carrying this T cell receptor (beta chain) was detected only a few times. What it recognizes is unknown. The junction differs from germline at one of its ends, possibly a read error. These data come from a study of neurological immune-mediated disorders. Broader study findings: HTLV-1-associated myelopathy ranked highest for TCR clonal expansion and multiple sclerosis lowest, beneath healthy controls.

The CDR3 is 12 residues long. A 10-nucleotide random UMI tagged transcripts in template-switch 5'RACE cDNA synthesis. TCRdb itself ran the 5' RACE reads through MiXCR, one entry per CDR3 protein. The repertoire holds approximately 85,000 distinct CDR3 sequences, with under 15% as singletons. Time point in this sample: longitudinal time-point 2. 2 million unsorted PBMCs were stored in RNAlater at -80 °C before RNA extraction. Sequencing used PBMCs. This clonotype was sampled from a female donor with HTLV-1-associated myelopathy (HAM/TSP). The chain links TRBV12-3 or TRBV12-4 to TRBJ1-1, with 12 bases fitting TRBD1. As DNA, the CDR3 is TGTGCCAGCAGCTCCGGGACAGGGGGCCCTTTTTTT. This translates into CASSSGTGGPFF.